This is a list of T cell receptor beta chains from one sample in a study of blood T cells in healthy people across ages. TCRdb used MiXCR to reprocess the 5' RACE reads, holding one entry per CDR3 protein. The sample consists of hundreds of thousands of distinct CDR3 sequences, under 45% of them appearing once. Sequenced sample: blood. Every receptor here comes from a man aged 55 to 70 in good health. Both conserved end residues are part of each CDR3. D genes are given only for firm matches. Size is omitted from some rows. Given values are once, few, many or a class for expanded clones.

j_call: TRBJ2-1; clone_size: .; v_call: TRBV5-1; d_call: .; cdr3_aa: CASRGDGAYNGQFF; cdr3_nt: TGCGCCAGCAGGGGGGACGGGGCCTACAATGGGCAGTTCTTC
j_call: TRBJ2-5; clone_size: .; v_call: TRBV6-5; d_call: .; cdr3_aa: CASSYGAAPTQETQYF; cdr3_nt: TGTGCCAGCAGTTACGGGGCGGCGCCTACCCAAGAGACCCAGTACTTC
j_call: TRBJ2-7; clone_size: few; v_call: TRBV10-3; d_call: .; cdr3_aa: CAISDTGTPSYEQYF; cdr3_nt: TGTGCCATCAGCGACACCGGGACCCCCTCCTACGAGCAGTACTTC
j_call: TRBJ1-5; clone_size: .; v_call: TRBV7-3; d_call: .; cdr3_aa: CAGSPRGPCSNQPQHF; cdr3_nt: TGTGCCGGCAGCCCCCGGGGCCCTTGTAGCAATCAGCCCCAGCATTTT
j_call: TRBJ1-2; clone_size: .; v_call: TRBV18; d_call: .; cdr3_aa: CASSPVPGVNDYGYTF; cdr3_nt: TGTGCCAGCTCACCTGTTCCGGGGGTGAATGACTATGGCTACACCTTC
j_call: TRBJ2-7; clone_size: once; v_call: TRBV20-1; d_call: .; cdr3_aa: CSASTGPGEQYF; cdr3_nt: TGCAGTGCGAGCACAGGCCCAGGCGAGCAGTACTTC
j_call: TRBJ1-1; clone_size: few; v_call: TRBV6-6; d_call: .; cdr3_aa: CASTVGLEGVAFF; cdr3_nt: TGTGCCAGCACCGTCGGGTTGGAAGGGGTAGCTTTCTTT
j_call: TRBJ1-2; clone_size: .; v_call: TRBV13; d_call: .; cdr3_aa: CASSFHSLILSGYTF; cdr3_nt: TGTGCCAGCAGCTTCCACAGTCTAATATTGTCTGGCTACACCTTC
j_call: TRBJ2-7; clone_size: many; v_call: TRBV6-5; d_call: .; cdr3_aa: CASSTGYEQYF; cdr3_nt: TGTGCCAGCAGTACAGGGTACGAGCAGTACTTC
j_call: TRBJ2-7; clone_size: .; v_call: TRBV7-3; d_call: TRBD2; cdr3_aa: CASSKYSGGYTYF; cdr3_nt: TGTGCCAGCAGCAAATATAGCGGGGGGTACACGTACTTC
j_call: TRBJ2-3; clone_size: .; v_call: TRBV7-2; d_call: TRBD2; cdr3_aa: CASSRGGVDTQYF; cdr3_nt: TGTGCCAGCAGCCGGGGAGGGGTAGATACGCAGTATTTT
j_call: TRBJ2-7; clone_size: .; v_call: TRBV6-2/TRBV6-3; d_call: TRBD1; cdr3_aa: CASKPTGQFYEQYF; cdr3_nt: TGTGCCAGCAAGCCCACGGGACAGTTCTACGAGCAGTACTTC
j_call: TRBJ2-5; clone_size: .; v_call: TRBV7-2; d_call: .; cdr3_aa: CASSLRPSRGRETQYF; cdr3_nt: TGTGCCAGCAGCTTAAGGCCCTCGCGGGGGCGAGAGACCCAGTACTTC
j_call: TRBJ2-3; clone_size: few; v_call: TRBV4-3; d_call: .; cdr3_aa: CASSAGLGSSDTQYF; cdr3_nt: TGCGCCAGCAGCGCGGGGCTCGGGAGCTCAGATACGCAGTATTTT
j_call: TRBJ2-1; clone_size: .; v_call: TRBV7-9; d_call: TRBD2; cdr3_aa: CASSLAAGLAGGSSYNEQFF; cdr3_nt: TGTGCCAGCAGCTTAGCCGCGGGACTAGCGGGGGGGAGCTCCTACAATGAGCAGTTCTTC
j_call: TRBJ1-1; clone_size: .; v_call: TRBV7-2; d_call: TRBD1; cdr3_aa: CASRLRTGLNTEAFF; cdr3_nt: TGTGCCAGCAGACTCAGGACAGGCCTAAACACTGAAGCTTTCTTT
j_call: TRBJ2-5; clone_size: .; v_call: TRBV7-2; d_call: .; cdr3_aa: CASSLMGGALETQYF; cdr3_nt: TGTGCCAGCAGCTTAATGGGGGGGGCCCTGGAGACCCAGTACTTC
j_call: TRBJ2-7; clone_size: many; v_call: TRBV7-2; d_call: .; cdr3_aa: CASSLGAYEQYF; cdr3_nt: TGTGCCAGCAGCTTGGGGGCCTACGAGCAGTACTTC
j_call: TRBJ1-2; clone_size: .; v_call: TRBV13; d_call: .; cdr3_aa: CASSLEQGSYGYTF; cdr3_nt: TGTGCCAGCAGCTTGGAGCAGGGTAGCTATGGCTACACCTTC
j_call: TRBJ2-7; clone_size: few; v_call: TRBV7-9; d_call: TRBD1; cdr3_aa: CASSSGTGNSYEQYF; cdr3_nt: TGTGCCAGCAGCTCCGGGACAGGTAACTCCTACGAGCAGTACTTC
j_call: TRBJ2-7; clone_size: .; v_call: TRBV27; d_call: TRBD2; cdr3_aa: CASSLFGTSGEVYEQYF; cdr3_nt: TGTGCCAGCAGTTTATTCGGGACTAGCGGAGAAGTCTACGAGCAGTACTTC
j_call: TRBJ2-4; clone_size: .; v_call: TRBV12-3/TRBV12-4; d_call: .; cdr3_aa: CASTVGGLTTTRGEQYF; cdr3_nt: TGTGCCAGCACAGTTGGAGGGCTGACTACCACCCGAGGGGAGCAGTACTTC
j_call: TRBJ2-3; clone_size: few; v_call: TRBV12-3/TRBV12-4; d_call: TRBD2; cdr3_aa: CASRTSGGTSTDTQYF; cdr3_nt: TGTGCCAGCAGGACTAGCGGGGGGACTAGCACAGATACGCAGTATTTT
j_call: TRBJ1-4; clone_size: few; v_call: TRBV27; d_call: .; cdr3_aa: CASRIHGSSSTNEKLFF; cdr3_nt: TGTGCCAGCAGGATACATGGCTCAAGCTCAACTAATGAAAAACTGTTTTTT
j_call: TRBJ1-2; clone_size: once; v_call: TRBV12-3/TRBV12-4; d_call: .; cdr3_aa: CASSLSGESGYTF; cdr3_nt: TGTGCCAGCAGTTTATCTGGGGAGAGTGGCTACACCTTC
j_call: TRBJ2-3; clone_size: .; v_call: TRBV6-5; d_call: .; cdr3_aa: CASYGNPYTDTQYF; cdr3_nt: TGTGCCAGCTACGGGAACCCTTACACAGATACGCAGTATTTT
j_call: TRBJ2-5; clone_size: many; v_call: TRBV7-9; d_call: TRBD2; cdr3_aa: CASSGPSGGYQETQYF; cdr3_nt: TGTGCCAGCAGCGGACCTAGCGGGGGGTACCAAGAGACCCAGTACTTC
j_call: TRBJ2-1; clone_size: few; v_call: TRBV11-2; d_call: TRBD2; cdr3_aa: CASSLDAGLAYNEQFF; cdr3_nt: TGTGCCAGCAGCCTAGATGCCGGACTAGCGTACAATGAGCAGTTCTTC
j_call: TRBJ2-7; clone_size: many; v_call: TRBV2; d_call: .; cdr3_aa: CASSGDPYEPYF; cdr3_nt: TGTGCCAGTAGTGGGGACCCCTACGAGCCGTACTTC
j_call: TRBJ2-7; clone_size: .; v_call: TRBV18; d_call: .; cdr3_aa: CASSPPVSMGYEQYF; cdr3_nt: TGTGCCAGCTCACCACCGGTTTCCATGGGGTACGAGCAGTACTTC
j_call: TRBJ1-1; clone_size: few; v_call: TRBV10-3; d_call: .; cdr3_aa: CAISEGSTEAFF; cdr3_nt: TGTGCCATCAGTGAGGGGAGCACTGAAGCTTTCTTT
j_call: TRBJ2-5; clone_size: .; v_call: TRBV7-9; d_call: .; cdr3_aa: CASSPRDGQETQYF; cdr3_nt: TGTGCCAGCAGCCCTCGGGACGGCCAAGAGACCCAGTACTTC
j_call: TRBJ2-5; clone_size: few; v_call: TRBV7-9; d_call: TRBD1; cdr3_aa: CASSSNTGGSQETQYF; cdr3_nt: TGTGCCAGCAGCTCGAATACAGGGGGATCCCAAGAGACCCAGTACTTC
j_call: TRBJ2-4; clone_size: few; v_call: TRBV6-6; d_call: .; cdr3_aa: CASSRQESLAKNIQYF; cdr3_nt: TGTGCCAGCAGCCGCCAGGAGTCCCTAGCCAAAAACATTCAGTACTTC
j_call: TRBJ1-4; clone_size: few; v_call: TRBV6-5; d_call: .; cdr3_aa: CASSRDFSGEKLFF; cdr3_nt: TGTGCCAGCAGTCGGGACTTTAGTGGTGAAAAACTGTTTTTT
j_call: TRBJ2-5; clone_size: few; v_call: TRBV7-9; d_call: TRBD1; cdr3_aa: CASRTGTGGETQYF; cdr3_nt: TGTGCCAGCAGAACCGGGACAGGCGGAGAGACCCAGTACTTC
j_call: TRBJ1-2; clone_size: .; v_call: TRBV2; d_call: .; cdr3_aa: CASSEDQVLNYGYTF; cdr3_nt: TGTGCCAGCAGTGAAGACCAGGTACTAAACTATGGCTACACCTTC
j_call: TRBJ1-6; clone_size: few; v_call: TRBV4-3; d_call: .; cdr3_aa: CASSQDLNSPLHF; cdr3_nt: TGCGCCAGCAGCCAAGATTTGAATTCACCCCTCCACTTT
j_call: TRBJ2-7; clone_size: .; v_call: TRBV11-2; d_call: .; cdr3_aa: CASSLGVSEQYF; cdr3_nt: TGTGCCAGCAGCTTAGGCGTAAGCGAGCAGTACTTC
j_call: TRBJ2-7; clone_size: once; v_call: TRBV9; d_call: TRBD1; cdr3_aa: CASSGDRTFSGQYF; cdr3_nt: TGTGCCAGCAGCGGGGACAGGACTTTTTCTGGGCAGTACTTC
j_call: TRBJ2-1; clone_size: .; v_call: TRBV12-3/TRBV12-4; d_call: TRBD1; cdr3_aa: CASSLRQGGPNEQFF; cdr3_nt: TGTGCCAGCAGCCTTAGACAGGGTGGCCCCAATGAGCAGTTCTTC
j_call: TRBJ1-2; clone_size: .; v_call: TRBV18; d_call: .; cdr3_aa: CASSSRPTAEPYGYTF; cdr3_nt: TGTGCCAGCTCTAGCCGTCCGACAGCAGAACCCTATGGCTACACCTTC
j_call: TRBJ2-5; clone_size: few; v_call: TRBV12-3/TRBV12-4; d_call: .; cdr3_aa: CASKEGKETQYF; cdr3_nt: TGTGCCAGCAAAGAGGGTAAAGAGACCCAGTACTTC
j_call: TRBJ2-1; clone_size: .; v_call: TRBV29-1; d_call: .; cdr3_aa: CSVEGEGAYNEQFF; cdr3_nt: TGCAGCGTTGAGGGGGAGGGGGCTTACAATGAGCAGTTCTTC
j_call: TRBJ1-2; clone_size: few; v_call: TRBV7-2; d_call: TRBD1; cdr3_aa: CASSPDRGMGYGYTF; cdr3_nt: TGTGCCAGCAGCCCGGACAGGGGAATGGGCTATGGCTACACCTTC
j_call: TRBJ2-7; clone_size: .; v_call: TRBV19; d_call: .; cdr3_aa: CASSIQISYEQYF; cdr3_nt: TGTGCCAGTAGTATCCAGATCAGCTACGAGCAGTACTTC
j_call: TRBJ2-5; clone_size: .; v_call: TRBV5-1; d_call: .; cdr3_aa: CASSWQGRGETQYF; cdr3_nt: TGCGCCAGCAGCTGGCAGGGGCGAGGGGAGACCCAGTACTTC